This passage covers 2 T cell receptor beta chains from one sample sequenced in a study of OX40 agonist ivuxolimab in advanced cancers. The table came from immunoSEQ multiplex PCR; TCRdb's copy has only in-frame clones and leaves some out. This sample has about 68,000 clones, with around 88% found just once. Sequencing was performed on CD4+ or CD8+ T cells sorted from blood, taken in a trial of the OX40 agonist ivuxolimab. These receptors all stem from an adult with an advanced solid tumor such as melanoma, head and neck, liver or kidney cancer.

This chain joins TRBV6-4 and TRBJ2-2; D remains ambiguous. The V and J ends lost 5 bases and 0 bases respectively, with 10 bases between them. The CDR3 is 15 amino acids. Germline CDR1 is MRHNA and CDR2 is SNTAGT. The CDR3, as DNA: TGTGCCAGCAGTTTGGAGTTGGCGAACACCGGGGAGCTGTTTTTT. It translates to CASSLELANTGELFF.

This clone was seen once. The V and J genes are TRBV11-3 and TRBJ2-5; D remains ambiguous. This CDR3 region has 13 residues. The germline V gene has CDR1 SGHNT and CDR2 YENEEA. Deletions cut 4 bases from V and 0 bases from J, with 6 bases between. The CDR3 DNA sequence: TGTGCCAGCAGCTCGAGTCACCAAGAGACCCAGTACTTC. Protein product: CASSSSHQETQYF.